The 21 T cell receptor beta chains in this list originate from one sample, sequenced in a study of T cells after yellow fever vaccination. From the 5' RACE reads, TCRdb called clonotypes with MiXCR, one entry per CDR3 protein. Of about 75,000 distinct CDR3 sequences listed, around 7% are singletons. Sequenced here: CD8+ T cells sorted from PBMCs, sampled 10 days after the first yellow fever vaccination. All receptors come from a man between 18 and 29 years old who received the YFV17D yellow fever vaccine.

There are many counts of this clonotype. The rearrangement links TRBV12-3 or TRBV12-4 to TRBJ2-5, with a weak D call TRBD1 (6 bases). The V gene lost 6 bases and the J gene lost 1 base, with 12 bases spanning the gap. The CDR3 sequence is 14 residues long. The CDR3 region has the DNA TGTGCCAGCAGCCCTTGGGACATCCAAGAGACCCAGTACTTC. Translation: CASSPWDIQETQYF.

This clonotype was seen a handful of times. The V gene is TRBV7-9, the J gene TRBJ1-3; D not certain. In germline, CDR1 is SEHNR, CDR2 FQNEAQ (reference sequence). Trimming left V 5 bases short and J 4 bases short, with 15 bases between. The CDR3 spans 15 residues. The CDR3 coding sequence is TGTGCCAGCAGCCCCCGGGCCGGGCTCGGAAACACCATATATTTT. Translated: CASSPRAGLGNTIYF. Drawing the rest from reference TRBV7-9 and TRBJ1-3, the complete variable domain is DTGVSQNPRHKITKRGQNVTFRCDPISEHNRLYWYRQTLGQGPEFLTYFQNEAQLEKSRLLSDRFSAERPKGSFSTLEIQRTEQGDSAMYLCASSPRAGLGNTIYFGEGSWLTVV.

V is TRBV7-9 and J is TRBJ2-5, with D perhaps matching TRBD2 (5 bases). Germline V lookup: CDR1 SEHNR, CDR2 FQNEAQ (reference sequence). The V end was cut by 5 bases, the J end by 4 bases, with 17 bases between. The CDR3 contains 15 residues. The CDR3 DNA reads TGTGCCAGCAGCCTGCCCCCCGGGGTCGGAGAGACCCAGTACTTC. Protein sequence: CASSLPPGVGETQYF.

CDR3 in amino acids: CASSYSIALGGITDTQYF. The CDR3 bases are TGTGCCAGCAGTTACTCGATCGCCCTCGGGGGCATCACAGATACGCAGTATTTT. The V call is TRBV6-2 or TRBV6-3, the J call TRBJ2-3, with D perhaps given as TRBD1 or TRBD2 (6 bases each). The length of the CDR3 is 18 residues. Germline CDR1 and CDR2: MNHEY and SVGEGT. V was shortened by 0 bases and J by 2 bases, with 18 bases between the two germline ends.

V and J are TRBV7-9 and TRBJ2-1; 9 bases fit TRBD1. CDR1 is SEHNR, CDR2 FQNEAQ, per germline (reference sequence). There are 17 residues in the CDR3. V trimming: 1 base; J trimming: 6 bases; junction bases outside the gene matches: 10. The CDR3 coding sequence is TGTGCCAGCAGCTTAGGACAGGGGGTTGCTCGGGGCAATGAGCAGTTCTTC. It yields the protein CASSLGQGVARGNEQFF.

This clonotype was found many times. The rearrangement uses TRBV27 and TRBJ2-7; D remains ambiguous. This CDR3 spans 13 amino acids. The V gene lost 2 bases and the J gene lost 3 bases, with 8 bases spanning the gap. CDR1 is MNHEY and CDR2 is SMNVEV in the germline V gene (reference sequence). This chain's CDR3 is CASSLGAIYEQYF. The CDR3 coding sequence is TGTGCCAGCAGTTTAGGCGCCATCTACGAGCAGTACTTC.

There are many counts of this clonotype. V is TRBV27 and J is TRBJ2-5, with D perhaps assigned TRBD1 or TRBD2 (5 bases each). Trimming stripped 6 bases from V and 7 bases from J, with 21 bases between. There are 15 residues in the CDR3. Germline CDR1 reads MNHEY; CDR2 reads SMNVEV (reference sequence). CDR3 nucleotide sequence: TGTGCCAGCAGCCGGGGACGCCCGATCTCCGGGACCCAGTACTTC. The encoded protein is CASSRGRPISGTQYF.

This chain connects TRBV5-4 to TRBJ2-1, with D possibly matching TRBD2 (6 bases). V lost 0 bases to trimming and J lost 9 bases, with 22 bases between them. CDR3 length: 17 residues. Germline values: CDR1 SGHNT, CDR2 YYREEE (reference sequence). For the CDR3, the DNA is TGTGCCAGCAGCTTGGCGGAGGGGCTGCTAAGGATTGGTGAGCAGTTCTTC. The encoded protein is CASSLAEGLLRIGEQFF.

This clonotype was counted only a few times. The rearrangement joins TRBV29-1 to TRBJ2-1; tentative D call: TRBD1 (5 bases). The CDR3 is 13 amino acids. In germline, CDR1 is SQVTM, CDR2 ANQGSEA. Trimming cost V 3 bases and J 7 bases, with 13 bases left between them. CDR3: CSVDPPTVNEQFF. In nucleotides, the CDR3 is TGCAGCGTTGACCCACCGACAGTAAATGAGCAGTTCTTC.

In its sample, this clonotype was seen many times. CDR3 DNA: TGTGCCAGCAGCCAAGAGGGGGGTGGTAATTCACCCCTCCACTTT. It is translated as CASSQEGGGNSPLHF. The chain recombines TRBV4-2 with TRBJ1-6, with D perhaps TRBD1 (5 bases). V lost 0 bases, J lost 6 bases, and 9 bases lay in between. Germline loops: CDR1 LGHNA, CDR2 YNFKEQ. The CDR3 covers 15 residues.

This clonotype occurred many times. The chain recombines TRBV27 with TRBJ1-1; D remains ambiguous. Germline V gives CDR1 MNHEY, CDR2 SMNVEV (reference sequence). Deletions cut 10 bases from V and 1 base from J, with 13 bases between. This CDR3 has 13 residues. In DNA, the CDR3 is TGTGCCACCCGAGTGGATAGGAACACTGAAGCTTTCTTT. This translates into CATRVDRNTEAFF.

The gene calls are TRBV7-9 and TRBJ2-5; D is perhaps TRBD1 (5 bases). Germline V CDR1 and CDR2: SEHNR, FQNEAQ (reference sequence). CDR3 length: 15 amino acids. Trimming cost V 0 bases and J 3 bases, with 11 bases left between them. The CDR3 coding sequence is TGTGCCAGCAGCTTAGCGGGGCTGTCCGAAGAGACCCAGTACTTC. Translated, it gives CASSLAGLSEETQYF.

In its sample, this clonotype was seen many times. The V and J genes are TRBV15 and TRBJ1-1; D unclear. V gave up 1 base and J gave up 2 bases, with 5 bases separating them. The germline V gene encodes CDR1 LNHNV and CDR2 YYDKDF (reference sequence). The CDR3 extends over 13 amino acids. The CDR3 nucleotides are TGTGCCACCAGCAGAGGAGAAAACACTGAAGCTTTCTTT. This encodes CATSRGENTEAFF.

Ten or more counts support this clonotype. The genes are TRBV7-2 and TRBJ1-2; no firm D call. The germline gives CDR1 SGHTA, CDR2 FQGNSA. The CDR3 consists of 12 residues. The V end was cut by 0 bases, the J end by 12 bases, with 11 bases between. CDR3 in DNA: TGTGCCAGCAGCTTAGCACCCCTCAAGCACACCTTC. Translated: CASSLAPLKHTF.

This clonotype was counted many times. The chain couples TRBV10-3 to TRBJ2-1; no reliable D call. The V end was cut by 5 bases, the J end by 3 bases, with 11 bases between. The CDR3 totals 14 residues. In germline, CDR1 is ENHRY, CDR2 SYGVKD. The chain's CDR3 is CAISTTVGYNEQFF. CDR3 DNA sequence: TGTGCCATCAGTACAACGGTAGGCTACAATGAGCAGTTCTTC.

This clonotype was seen a few times. This rearrangement joins TRBV11-2 to TRBJ2-3; D tentatively fits TRBD1 or TRBD2 (5 bases each). The CDR3 contains 19 residues. V was shortened by 4 bases and J by 3 bases, with 26 bases between the two germline ends. In germline, CDR1 is SGHAT, CDR2 FQNNGV. The CDR3 is CASSYAAGWGDGGTDTQYF. The CDR3 DNA sequence: TGTGCCAGCAGCTATGCCGCCGGCTGGGGCGACGGCGGGACAGATACGCAGTATTTT.

This clonotype was seen only a few times. The chain couples TRBV19 to TRBJ2-1; D uncertain. The V and J ends lost 3 bases and 9 bases respectively, with 12 bases between them. The length of the CDR3 is 13 residues. From germline, CDR1 is LNHDA and CDR2 SQIVND (reference sequence). This CDR3 reads CASSIGSGSEQFF. The CDR3 nucleotides read TGTGCCAGTAGTATCGGATCAGGCAGTGAGCAGTTCTTC. Full variable domain (rest looked up from reference TRBV19 and TRBJ2-1): DGGITQSPKYLFRKEGQNVTLSCEQNLNHDAMYWYRQDPGQGLRLIYYSQIVNDFQKGDIAEGYSVSREKKESFPLTVTSAQKNPTAFYLCASSIGSGSEQFFGPGTRLTVL.

This chain connects TRBV20-1 to TRBJ1-5, with TRBD1 identical over 7 bases. CDR1 is DFQATT, CDR2 SNEGSKA, per germline (reference sequence). Trimming took 0 bases from V and 5 from J; bases not matched to a gene: 4. The CDR3 runs to 14 residues. Here the CDR3 DNA reads TGCAGTGCTAGAGATGACAGGGACTATCAGCCCCAGCATTTT. It codes for CSARDDRDYQPQHF.

The sample holds many counts of this clonotype. This chain links TRBV6-5 with TRBJ1-5; maybe TRBD1 (6 bases). In germline, CDR1 is MNHEY, CDR2 SVGAGI. The length of the CDR3 is 14 residues. V was shortened by 6 bases and J by 7 bases, with 16 bases between the two germline ends. Written as DNA, the CDR3 is TGTGCCAGCAGAGGGGGGGGGTCGTGGCAGCCCCAGCATTTT. It is translated as CASRGGGSWQPQHF.

The chain is built from TRBV7-8 and TRBJ2-3, with D possibly matching TRBD2 (6 bases). The CDR3 is made up of 16 amino acids. Trimming removed 3 bases at V and 6 bases at J, with 19 bases between. Germline CDR1 and CDR2: SGHVS and FQNEAQ. CDR3 residues: CASSFVGSGRKDTQYF. As DNA, the CDR3 is TGTGCCAGCAGCTTCGTCGGGAGCGGCAGGAAGGATACGCAGTATTTT. Combining the CDR3 with reference TRBV7-8 and TRBJ2-3 gives the whole variable domain GAGVSQSPRYKVAKRGQDVALRCDPISGHVSLFWYQQALGQGPEFLTYFQNEAQLDKSGLPSDRFFAERPEGSVSTLKIQRTQQEDSAVYLCASSFVGSGRKDTQYFGPGTRLTVL.

This clonotype showed up many times. The CDR3 bases are TGTGCCAGCAGTATGACAGGCGCCTACGAGCAGTACGTC. It specifies CASSMTGAYEQYV. This chain links TRBV6-6 with TRBJ2-7; tentatively, D is TRBD1 (6 bases). Trimming removed 5 bases at V and 2 bases at J, with 10 bases between. The CDR3 extends over 13 amino acids. The V gene's germline CDR1 is MNHNY and CDR2 SVGAGI (reference sequence).